This TCR beta chain was obtained from a study of shared clonotypes between healthy human individuals. At the level of the study: Per-donor plates numbered three CD4 naive, three CD4 memory, two CD8 naive and one CD8 memory.

Study-wide results and limits: In general, naive subsets displayed greater estimated richness than memory subsets did.

V gave up 9 bases and J gave up 2 bases, with 18 bases separating them. Germline loops: CDR1 LNHDA, CDR2 SQIVND (reference sequence). The CDR3 has 15 residues. Sorted-subset replicate PCRs used around 200 ng of genomic DNA. This amount corresponded to approximately 30,000 T cell genomes. Here immunoSEQ multiplex PCR was the method, and the copy in TCRdb shows in-frame clones only, minus some. The data hold some 1.4 million clones, with around 95% observed a single time. As concerns this clone: Antigen unknown.

CD4+ cells were split into CD45RA+ naive and CD45RA-negative memory subsets. V usage is TRBV19 and J usage is TRBJ2-3; D ambiguous. The sequence derives from a man aged 25-45 years in good health. The sequencing sample was made of naive CD4+ T cells sorted from blood. Noted subset: CD45RA+ positively selected. CDR3 sequence reads: CASARRPTHTDTQYF. The CDR3, as DNA: TGTGCCAGCGCCCGCCGCCCCACACACACAGATACGCAGTATTTT.